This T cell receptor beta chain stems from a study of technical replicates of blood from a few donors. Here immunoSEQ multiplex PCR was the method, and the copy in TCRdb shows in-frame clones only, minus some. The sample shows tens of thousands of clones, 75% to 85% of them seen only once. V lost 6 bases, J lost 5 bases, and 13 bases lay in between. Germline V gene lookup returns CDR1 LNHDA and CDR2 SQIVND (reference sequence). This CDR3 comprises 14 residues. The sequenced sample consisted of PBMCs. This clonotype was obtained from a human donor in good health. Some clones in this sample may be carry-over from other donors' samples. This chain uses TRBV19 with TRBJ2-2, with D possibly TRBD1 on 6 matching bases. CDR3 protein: CASRPGQITGELFF. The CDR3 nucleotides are TGTGCCAGTAGACCCGGACAGATTACCGGGGAGCTGTTTTTT.